Sequencing of this T cell receptor (beta chain) was carried out in a study of PD-1 blockade in classical Hodgkin lymphoma. In germline, CDR1 is SGHDT, CDR2 YYEEEE. The V gene end was trimmed by 1 base and the J gene end by 2 bases; junction bases not matched to a gene: 12. The CDR3 is made up of 18 amino acids. About this clone: As yet, its antigen is unknown.

Here immunoSEQ multiplex PCR was the method, and the copy in TCRdb shows in-frame clones only, minus some. Altogether approximately 21,000 clones are present, around nine tenths being singletons, with the ten largest covering roughly 7%. The time point here: newly diagnosed, previously untreated cHL patient sample. PBMCs were thawed, and CD8+ T cells were then isolated from them by magnetic negative selection. The study compared against PBMCs from newly diagnosed, untreated classical Hodgkin lymphoma. Study results and caveats: What drove the repertoire differences, possibly disease activity or prior therapy, has not been defined. Lower baseline TCR diversity was reported for newly diagnosed patients than for healthy donors.

The J gene is TRBJ2-5, the V gene TRBV5-6; 9 bases match TRBD2. The TCR originated in a human donor with classical Hodgkin lymphoma. The sample consisted of CD8+ T cells from blood. The CDR3 sequence: CASSLWFSGRVGQETQYF. The CDR3 coding sequence is TGTGCCAGCAGCTTGTGGTTTAGCGGGAGAGTGGGACAAGAGACCCAGTACTTC.